This is a list of T cell receptor beta chains from one sample in a study of shared T cell receptors in the human thymus. The data were produced by immunoSEQ multiplex PCR, yet TCRdb's version contains in-frame clones alone and is incomplete. The sample yields 700,000 or so clones, roughly 88% seen once. The data were also submitted as part of a second study, on human thymus T cells.

The material sequenced was thymocytes. All receptors come from a girl younger than two with a congenital heart defect. CDR3s include the opening cysteine and the closing phenylalanine or tryptophan. The D gene is left open where the match is weak. Part of the rows lack a size; the others show once, few, many or a class for expanded clones.

V gene,CDR3 length,clone size,J gene,D gene,CDR3 protein,CDR3 DNA
TRBV2,13,.,TRBJ1-2,TRBD1,CASSRDSNYGYTF,TGTGCCAGCAGCCGGGACAGTAACTATGGCTACACCTTC
TRBV30,11,.,TRBJ1-2,.,CAFHRAHGYTF,TGTGCCTTCCACAGGGCCCATGGCTACACCTTC
TRBV15,15,.,TRBJ2-7,.,CATSNELVLPYEQYF,TGTGCCACCAGCAACGAGCTAGTTCTGCCCTACGAGCAGTACTTC
TRBV7-9,18,.,TRBJ2-5,TRBD1,CASSFTLPGQAHKETQYF,TGTGCCAGCAGCTTCACACTTCCGGGACAGGCCCATAAAGAGACCCAGTACTTC
TRBV7-6,16,.,TRBJ2-3,TRBD1,CASATIPGQATDTQYF,TGTGCCAGCGCAACAATTCCGGGACAGGCCACAGATACGCAGTATTTT
TRBV12-5,21,.,TRBJ1-6,.,CASGSTPEQSRESSYNSPLHF,TGTGCTAGTGGTTCTACTCCCGAACAGTCCAGAGAGAGCTCCTATAATTCACCCCTCCACTTT
TRBV6-5,15,few,TRBJ1-6,TRBD1,CASRLHWTGNAPLHF,TGTGCCAGCCGTCTACACTGGACAGGGAACGCACCCCTCCACTTT
TRBV27,15,.,TRBJ2-7,TRBD2,CASSLGWRGFDEQYF,TGTGCCAGCAGTTTGGGTTGGCGGGGGTTCGACGAGCAGTACTTC
TRBV14,17,.,TRBJ2-7,TRBD1,CASSQDQRDRASYEQYF,TGTGCCAGCAGCCAAGATCAAAGGGACAGGGCTTCCTACGAGCAGTACTTC
TRBV29-1,14,.,TRBJ2-1,TRBD2,CSVGCGGPYNEQFF,TGCAGCGTCGGGTGCGGGGGACCCTACAATGAGCAGTTCTTC
TRBV15,17,.,TRBJ2-5,TRBD1,CATSTQGDIRSGETQYF,TGTGCCACCAGCACCCAGGGGGACATCCGAAGCGGAGAGACCCAGTACTTC
TRBV14,15,.,TRBJ1-1,.,CASSQWLSYNTEAFF,TGTGCCAGCAGCCAATGGTTAAGCTATAACACTGAAGCTTTCTTT
TRBV7-4,15,.,TRBJ1-2,TRBD1,CASSLEGQPDYGYTF,TGTGCCAGCAGCTTGGAGGGACAGCCGGACTATGGCTACACCTTC
TRBV6-6,12,.,TRBJ1-4,TRBD1,CASRTGFEKLFF,TGTGCCAGCAGGACAGGGTTTGAAAAACTGTTTTTT
TRBV9,17,.,TRBJ2-2,.,CASSAPWTGDVTGELFF,TGTGCCAGCAGCGCGCCTTGGACCGGGGATGTCACCGGGGAGCTGTTTTTT
TRBV7-2,17,.,TRBJ1-1,.,CASSLGAGENKGPEAFF,TGTGCCAGCAGCTTAGGGGCAGGGGAGAACAAGGGCCCTGAAGCTTTCTTT
TRBV15,13,.,TRBJ1-2,.,CATSRDYRDGYTF,TGTGCCACCAGCAGAGATTACAGGGATGGCTACACCTTC
TRBV28,12,.,TRBJ2-1,TRBD2,CASSPGGPLQFF,TGTGCCAGCAGCCCGGGGGGGCCCTTGCAGTTCTTC
TRBV14,19,.,TRBJ1-1,TRBD1,CASSQGNCWDRGLFTEAFF,TGTGCCAGCAGCCAAGGCAATTGTTGGGACAGGGGGCTTTTCACTGAAGCTTTCTTT
TRBV7-8,17,.,TRBJ1-3,TRBD1,CASSSAYWDRAGNTIYF,TGTGCCAGCAGCTCGGCGTACTGGGACAGGGCGGGAAACACCATATATTTT
TRBV11-2,17,.,TRBJ1-1,TRBD1,CASSTELQGAGRTEAFF,TGTGCCAGCAGCACAGAACTACAGGGGGCGGGTCGGACTGAAGCTTTCTTT
TRBV28,16,.,TRBJ1-5,.,CASSLPTVYSNQPQHF,TGTGCCAGCAGTTTACCGACAGTCTATAGCAATCAGCCCCAGCATTTT
TRBV25-1,18,.,TRBJ1-3,TRBD1,CASSESGQGRNSGNTIYF,TGTGCCAGCAGTGAATCGGGACAGGGGCGAAACTCTGGAAACACCATATATTTT
TRBV2,14,.,TRBJ1-4,.,CASRTGATNEKLFF,TGTGCCAGCAGGACAGGCGCAACTAATGAAAAACTGTTTTTT
TRBV5-1,16,.,TRBJ1-1,.,CASSFRALPLDTEAFF,TGCGCCAGCAGCTTCAGGGCCCTACCTTTGGACACTGAAGCTTTCTTT
TRBV6-1,16,.,TRBJ2-1,.,CASSDRRGGRYNEQFF,TGTGCCAGCAGTGATAGGAGGGGGGGCCGGTACAATGAGCAGTTCTTC
TRBV27,16,.,TRBJ1-5,.,CASSSSDRSRYQPQHF,.
TRBV7-6,12,.,TRBJ2-5,TRBD2,CASRGLQETQYF,TGTGCCAGCAGGGGACTACAAGAGACCCAGTACTTC
TRBV6-5,10,.,TRBJ1-5,.,CASSDQPQHF,TGTGCCAGCTCCGATCAGCCCCAGCATTTT
TRBV9,16,.,TRBJ2-3,.,CASSVQRRGPTDTQYF,TGTGCCAGCAGCGTACAGCGGCGAGGCCCCACAGATACGCAGTATTTT
TRBV13,12,.,TRBJ1-2,.,CASSPNSHGYTF,TGTGCCAGCAGCCCCAACTCACATGGCTACACCTTC
TRBV7-3,18,.,TRBJ2-1,.,CASSLGSDSGRTHNEQFF,TGTGCCAGCAGCTTAGGGTCCGATTCAGGGCGAACGCACAATGAGCAGTTCTTC
TRBV11-2,15,.,TRBJ2-7,TRBD2,CASSLARGAWHEQYF,TGTGCCAGCAGCCTTGCGCGGGGGGCCTGGCACGAGCAGTACTTC
TRBV4-1,19,.,TRBJ2-2,.,CASSQYPRLRLANTGELFF,TGCGCCAGCAGCCAGTACCCGCGGCTGCGGCTCGCGAACACCGGGGAGCTGTTTTTT
TRBV5-1,13,.,TRBJ1-1,.,CASSPGSSTEAFF,TGCGCCAGCAGCCCAGGCAGTTCCACTGAAGCTTTCTTT
TRBV20-1,11,.,TRBJ1-5,TRBD1,CSARGDQPQHF,TGCAGTGCCAGGGGGGATCAGCCCCAGCATTTT
TRBV9,13,.,TRBJ2-7,.,CASSAGVGDEQYF,TGTGCCAGCAGCGCAGGGGTTGGGGACGAGCAGTACTTC
TRBV2,13,.,TRBJ1-2,.,CASSGQPRYGYTF,TGTGCCAGCAGTGGACAGCCTCGCTATGGCTACACCTTC
TRBV9,21,.,TRBJ2-3,TRBD2,CASSVLPGLAGVTAPTDTQYF,TGTGCCAGCAGCGTACTACCCGGACTAGCGGGGGTCACCGCCCCCACAGATACGCAGTATTTT
TRBV6-5,15,.,TRBJ2-5,TRBD2,CASSYSGGDKETQYF,TGTGCCAGCAGCTATAGCGGGGGTGACAAAGAGACCCAGTACTTC
TRBV6-1,14,.,TRBJ2-5,.,CASSEPLRQETQYF,TGTGCCAGCAGTGAACCTCTGAGACAAGAGACCCAGTACTTC
TRBV6-5,14,.,TRBJ1-1,.,CASSNRTANTEAFF,TGTGCCAGCTCTAACAGGACCGCGAACACTGAAGCTTTCTTT